Included here is one T cell receptor (beta chain) sequence, with context. Clones were read by immunoSEQ multiplex PCR, and TCRdb kept only the in-frame ones, dropping some. The data show under 300,000 clones, roughly 88% seen once. The entry originates in a study of blood T cell repertoires in COVID-19. On the study more broadly: From the United States, Italy and Spain came samples of acute and convalescent COVID-19. Nucleic acid was either cDNA or gDNA, and it came from T cells, B-cell-depleted T cells, or PBMCs.

The CDR3 spans 13 residues. Trimming took 7 bases from V and 7 from J, leaving 16 bases between them. Germline lookup yields CDR1 MNHEY and CDR2 SVGAGI. The chain recombines TRBV6-5 with TRBJ1-2; D is perhaps TRBD1 (5 bases). The clonotype was recovered from a woman between 40 and 55 years old who had recovered from COVID-19. What was sequenced was peripheral blood. CDR3 region: CASTKGAGSGYTF. CDR3 sequence (DNA): TGTGCCAGCACCAAAGGGGCAGGGTCTGGCTACACCTTC.